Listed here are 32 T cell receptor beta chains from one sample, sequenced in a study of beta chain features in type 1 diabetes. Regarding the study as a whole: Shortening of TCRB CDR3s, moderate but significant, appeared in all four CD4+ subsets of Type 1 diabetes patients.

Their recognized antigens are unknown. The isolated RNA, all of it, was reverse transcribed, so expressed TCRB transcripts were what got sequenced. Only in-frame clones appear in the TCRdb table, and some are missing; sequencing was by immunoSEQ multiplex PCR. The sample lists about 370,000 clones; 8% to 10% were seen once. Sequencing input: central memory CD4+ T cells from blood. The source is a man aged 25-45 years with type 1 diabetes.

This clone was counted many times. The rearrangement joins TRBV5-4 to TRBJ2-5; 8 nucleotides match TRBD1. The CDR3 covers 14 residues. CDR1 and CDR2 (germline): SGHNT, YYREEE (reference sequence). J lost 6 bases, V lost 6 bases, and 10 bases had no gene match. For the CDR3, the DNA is TGTGCCAGCACGCCGGACAGGGTCGGTAAGACCCAGTACTTC. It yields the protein CASTPDRVGKTQYF.

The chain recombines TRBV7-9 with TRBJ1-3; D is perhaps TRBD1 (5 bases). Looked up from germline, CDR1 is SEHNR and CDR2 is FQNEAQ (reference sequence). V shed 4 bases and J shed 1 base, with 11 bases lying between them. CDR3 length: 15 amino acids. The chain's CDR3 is CASSSGGTSGNTIYF. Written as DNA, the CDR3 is TGTGCCAGCAGCTCAGGAGGGACGTCTGGAAACACCATATATTTT. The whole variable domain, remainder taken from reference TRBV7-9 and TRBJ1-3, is DTGVSQNPRHKITKRGQNVTFRCDPISEHNRLYWYRQTLGQGPEFLTYFQNEAQLEKSRLLSDRFSAERPKGSFSTLEIQRTEQGDSAMYLCASSSGGTSGNTIYFGEGSWLTVV.

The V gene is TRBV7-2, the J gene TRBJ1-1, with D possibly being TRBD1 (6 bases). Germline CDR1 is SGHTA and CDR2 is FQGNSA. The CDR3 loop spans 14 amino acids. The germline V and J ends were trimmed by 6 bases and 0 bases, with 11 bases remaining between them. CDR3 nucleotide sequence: TGTGCCAGCAGTCAGGGGAATTTGAACACTGAAGCTTTCTTT. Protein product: CASSQGNLNTEAFF.

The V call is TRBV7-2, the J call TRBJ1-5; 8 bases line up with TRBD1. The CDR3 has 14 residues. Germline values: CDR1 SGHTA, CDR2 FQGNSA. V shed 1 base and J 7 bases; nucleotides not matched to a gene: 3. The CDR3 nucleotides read TGTGCCAGCAGCTTAGACAGGGGGGACCAGCCCCAGCATTTT. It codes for CASSLDRGDQPQHF.

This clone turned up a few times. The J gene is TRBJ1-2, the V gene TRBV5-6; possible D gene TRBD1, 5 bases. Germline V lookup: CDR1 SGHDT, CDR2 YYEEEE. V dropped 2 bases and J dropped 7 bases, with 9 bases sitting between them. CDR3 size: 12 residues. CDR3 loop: CASSFRGSGYTF. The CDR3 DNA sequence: TGTGCCAGCAGCTTCCGGGGGTCTGGCTACACCTTC. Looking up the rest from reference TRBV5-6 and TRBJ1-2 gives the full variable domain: DAGVTQSPTHLIKTRGQQVTLRCSPKSGHDTVSWYQQALGQGPQFIFQYYEEEERQRGNFPDRFSGHQFPNYSSELNVNALLLGDSALYLCASSFRGSGYTFGSGTRLTVV.

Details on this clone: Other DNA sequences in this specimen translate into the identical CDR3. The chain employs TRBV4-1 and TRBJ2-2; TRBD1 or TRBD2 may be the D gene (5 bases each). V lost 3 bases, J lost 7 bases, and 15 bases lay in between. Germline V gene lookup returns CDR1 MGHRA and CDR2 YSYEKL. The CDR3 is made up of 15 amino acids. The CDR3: CASSHGPGGGGELFF. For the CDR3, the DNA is TGCGCCAGCAGCCACGGACCAGGTGGGGGCGGGGAGCTGTTTTTT.

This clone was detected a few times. The CDR3 protein is CASSRQAAQPQHF. CDR3 sequence (DNA): TGTGCCAGCAGTCGACAGGCGGCTCAGCCCCAGCATTTT. The V and J genes are TRBV6-6 and TRBJ1-5, with D tentatively TRBD1 (6 bases). V shed 5 bases and J shed 6 bases, with 11 bases lying between them. CDR1 is MNHNY and CDR2 is SVGAGI in the germline V gene (reference sequence). There are 13 residues in the CDR3.

The CDR3, as DNA: TGCGCCAGCAGCCAGGAGCTCGGGGGGCCGGGGCAGTACTTC. Its protein is CASSQELGGPGQYF. J is TRBJ2-7 and V is TRBV4-1, with D perhaps matching TRBD2 (7 bases). The CDR3 is 14 residues long. Germline CDR1 is MGHRA and CDR2 is YSYEKL. The V end was cut by 3 bases, the J end by 9 bases, with 18 bases between.

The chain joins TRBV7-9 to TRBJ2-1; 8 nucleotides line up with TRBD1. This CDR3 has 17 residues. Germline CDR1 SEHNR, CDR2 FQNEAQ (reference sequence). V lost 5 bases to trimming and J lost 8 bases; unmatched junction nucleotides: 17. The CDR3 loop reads CASSASPTDRVKYEQFF. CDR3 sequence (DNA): TGTGCCAGCAGCGCTAGTCCGACGGACAGGGTAAAATATGAGCAGTTCTTC.

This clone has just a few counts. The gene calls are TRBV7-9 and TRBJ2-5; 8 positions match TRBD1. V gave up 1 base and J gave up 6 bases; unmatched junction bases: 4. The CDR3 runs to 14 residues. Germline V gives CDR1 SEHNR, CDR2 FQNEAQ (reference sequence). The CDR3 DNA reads TGTGCCAGCAGCTTAGGACAGGGGATGAAGACCCAGTACTTC. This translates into CASSLGQGMKTQYF.

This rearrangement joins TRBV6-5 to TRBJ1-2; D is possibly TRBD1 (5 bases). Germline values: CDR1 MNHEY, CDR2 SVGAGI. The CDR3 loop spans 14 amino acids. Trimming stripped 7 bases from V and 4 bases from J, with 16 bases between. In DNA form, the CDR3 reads TGTGCCAGCACCAGACGGGGCAGCAGCTATGGCTACACCTTC. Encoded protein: CASTRRGSSYGYTF.

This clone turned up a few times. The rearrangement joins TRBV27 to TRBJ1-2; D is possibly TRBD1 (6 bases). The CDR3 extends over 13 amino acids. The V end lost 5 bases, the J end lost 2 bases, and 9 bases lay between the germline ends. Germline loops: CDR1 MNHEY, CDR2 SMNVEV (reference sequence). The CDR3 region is CASSRGGNYGYTF. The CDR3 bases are TGTGCCAGCAGTCGAGGGGGGAACTATGGCTACACCTTC.

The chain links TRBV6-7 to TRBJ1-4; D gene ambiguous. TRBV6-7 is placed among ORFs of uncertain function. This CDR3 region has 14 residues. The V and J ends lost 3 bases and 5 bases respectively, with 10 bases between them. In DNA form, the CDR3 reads TGTGCCAGCAGTTATAGGTACCCCAATGAAAAACTGTTTTTT. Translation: CASSYRYPNEKLFF.

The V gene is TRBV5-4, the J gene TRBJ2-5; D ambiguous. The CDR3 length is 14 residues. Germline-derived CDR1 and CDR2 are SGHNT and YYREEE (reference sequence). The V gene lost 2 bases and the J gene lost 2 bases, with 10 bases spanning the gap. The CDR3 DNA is TGTGCCAGCAGCTTAGGGAATACACAAGAGACCCAGTACTTC. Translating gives CASSLGNTQETQYF.

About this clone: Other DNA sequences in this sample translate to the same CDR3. The CDR3 here is CASSITGRSYEQYF. The CDR3 bases are TGTGCCAGTAGTATTACGGGGCGATCCTACGAGCAGTACTTC. The chain carries TRBV19 and TRBJ2-7; D assignment may be TRBD1 or TRBD2 (5 bases each). CDR1 and CDR2 from the germline V gene are LNHDA and SQIVND (reference sequence). The V end lost 3 bases, the J end lost 1 base, and 10 bases lay between the germline ends. CDR3 size: 14 residues.

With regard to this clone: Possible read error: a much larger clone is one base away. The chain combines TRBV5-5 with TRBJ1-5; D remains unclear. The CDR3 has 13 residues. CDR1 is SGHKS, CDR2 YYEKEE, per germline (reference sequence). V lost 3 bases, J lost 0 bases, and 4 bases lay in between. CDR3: CASSWDSNQPQHF. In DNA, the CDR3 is TGTGCCAGCAGCTGGGATAGCAATCAGCCCCAGCATTTT.

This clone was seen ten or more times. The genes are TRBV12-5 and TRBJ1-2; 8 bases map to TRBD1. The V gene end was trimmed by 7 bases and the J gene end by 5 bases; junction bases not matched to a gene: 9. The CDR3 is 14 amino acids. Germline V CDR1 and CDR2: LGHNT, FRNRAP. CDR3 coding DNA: TGTGCTAGTGCGAATCAGGGGGCGGAGTATGGCTACACCTTC. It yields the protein CASANQGAEYGYTF.

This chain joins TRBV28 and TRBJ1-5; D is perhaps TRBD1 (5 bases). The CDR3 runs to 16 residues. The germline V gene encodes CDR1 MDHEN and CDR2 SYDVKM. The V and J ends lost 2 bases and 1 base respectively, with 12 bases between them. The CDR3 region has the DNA TGTGCCAGCAGTTTAGGTGGGGGAACCAGCAATCAGCCCCAGCATTTT. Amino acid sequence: CASSLGGGTSNQPQHF. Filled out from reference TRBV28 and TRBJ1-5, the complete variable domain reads DVKVTQSSRYLVKRTGEKVFLECVQDMDHENMFWYRQDPGLGLRLIYFSYDVKMKEKGDIPEGYSVSREKKERFSLILESASTNQTSMYLCASSLGGGTSNQPQHFGDGTRLSIL.

CDR3 region: CASSLGRYGRSNQPQHF. The CDR3 region has the DNA TGTGCCAGCAGCTTAGGGAGGTATGGGCGAAGCAATCAGCCCCAGCATTTT. The chain recombines TRBV7-6 with TRBJ1-5; D remains ambiguous. Germline V gene sequence: CDR1 SGHVS, CDR2 FNYEAQ. V dropped 1 base and J dropped 1 base, with 14 bases sitting between them. The CDR3 extends over 17 amino acids. Supplemented by reference TRBV7-6 and TRBJ1-5, the full variable domain reads GAGVSQSPRYKVTKRGQDVALRCDPISGHVSLYWYRQALGQGPEFLTYFNYEAQQDKSGLPNDRFSAERPEGSISTLTIQRTEQRDSAMYRCASSLGRYGRSNQPQHFGDGTRLSIL.

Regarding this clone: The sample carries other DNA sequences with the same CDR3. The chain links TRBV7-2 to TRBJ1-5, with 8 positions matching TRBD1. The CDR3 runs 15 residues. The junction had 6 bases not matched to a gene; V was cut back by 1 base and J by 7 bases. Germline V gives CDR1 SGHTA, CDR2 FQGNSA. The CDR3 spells CASSLDAGGLQPQHF. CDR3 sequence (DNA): TGTGCCAGCAGCTTAGACGCAGGGGGCTTGCAGCCCCAGCATTTT.

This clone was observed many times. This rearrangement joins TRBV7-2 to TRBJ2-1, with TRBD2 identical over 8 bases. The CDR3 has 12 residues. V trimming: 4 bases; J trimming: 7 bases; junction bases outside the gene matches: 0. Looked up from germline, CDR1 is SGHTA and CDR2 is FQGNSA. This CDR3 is CASSSSGNEQFF. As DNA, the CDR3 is TGTGCCAGCAGCTCTAGCGGGAATGAGCAGTTCTTC.

CDR3 in DNA: TGTGCCAGCACCCGCGGGAGGGGGAACACTGAAGCTTTCTTT. This translates into CASTRGRGNTEAFF. The chain couples TRBV5-6 to TRBJ1-1; a weak D match, TRBD1 (5 bases). This CDR3 comprises 14 residues. V dropped 6 bases and J dropped 1 base, with 13 bases sitting between them. CDR1 is SGHDT, CDR2 YYEEEE, per germline.

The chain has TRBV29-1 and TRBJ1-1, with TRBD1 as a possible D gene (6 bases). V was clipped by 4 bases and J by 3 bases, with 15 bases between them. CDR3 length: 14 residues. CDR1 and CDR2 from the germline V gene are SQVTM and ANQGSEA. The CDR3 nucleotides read TGCAGCGTTGTTCTGGTGACAGGAGACACTGAAGCTTTCTTT. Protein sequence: CSVVLVTGDTEAFF.

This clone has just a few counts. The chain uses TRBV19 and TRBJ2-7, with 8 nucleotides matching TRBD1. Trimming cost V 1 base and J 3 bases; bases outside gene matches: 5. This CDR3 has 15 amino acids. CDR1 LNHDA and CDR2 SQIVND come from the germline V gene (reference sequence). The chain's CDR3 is CASSIGSGQGYEQYF. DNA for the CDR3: TGTGCCAGTAGTATAGGGTCTGGACAGGGCTACGAGCAGTACTTC.

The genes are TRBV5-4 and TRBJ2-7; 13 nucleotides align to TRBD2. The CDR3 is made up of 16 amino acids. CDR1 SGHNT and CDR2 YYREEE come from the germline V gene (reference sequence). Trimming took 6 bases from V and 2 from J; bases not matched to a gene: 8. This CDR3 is CASIPLGTSGTYEQYF. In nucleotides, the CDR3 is TGTGCCAGCATCCCCCTTGGGACTAGCGGGACCTACGAGCAGTACTTC.

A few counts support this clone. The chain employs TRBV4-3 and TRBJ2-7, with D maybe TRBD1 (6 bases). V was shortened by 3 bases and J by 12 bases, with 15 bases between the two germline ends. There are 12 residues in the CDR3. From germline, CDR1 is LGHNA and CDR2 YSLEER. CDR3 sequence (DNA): TGCGCCAGCAGCCATGGACAGTGGACAACGTACTTC. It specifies CASSHGQWTTYF.

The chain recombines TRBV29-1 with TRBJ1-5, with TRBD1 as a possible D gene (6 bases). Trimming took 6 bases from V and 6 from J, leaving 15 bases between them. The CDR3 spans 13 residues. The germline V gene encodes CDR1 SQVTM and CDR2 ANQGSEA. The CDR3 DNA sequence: TGCAGCGTATCGGAACAGGGAGGTCAGCCCCAGCATTTT. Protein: CSVSEQGGQPQHF.

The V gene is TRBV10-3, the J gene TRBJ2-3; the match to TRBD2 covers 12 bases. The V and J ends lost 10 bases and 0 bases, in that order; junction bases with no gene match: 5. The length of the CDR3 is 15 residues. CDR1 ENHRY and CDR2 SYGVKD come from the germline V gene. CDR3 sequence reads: CATRGTSGSTDTQYF. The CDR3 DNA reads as TGTGCCACACGGGGGACTAGCGGGAGCACAGATACGCAGTATTTT.

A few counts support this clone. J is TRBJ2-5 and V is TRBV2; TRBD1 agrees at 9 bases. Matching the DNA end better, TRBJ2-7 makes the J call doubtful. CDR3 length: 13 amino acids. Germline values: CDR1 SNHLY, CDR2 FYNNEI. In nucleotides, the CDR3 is TGTGCCAGCAGAACAGGGGGCGGGTACGAGCAGTACTTC. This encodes CASRTGGGYEQYF.

For the CDR3, the DNA is TGCAGCGTTGAAACAGGGATGTACACTGAAGCTTTCTTT. It encodes CSVETGMYTEAFF. The chain recombines TRBV29-1 with TRBJ1-1; TRBD1 might be the D (6 bases). The germline CDR1 and CDR2 sequences are SQVTM and ANQGSEA. The germline V and J ends were trimmed by 2 bases and 3 bases, with 10 bases remaining between them. The CDR3 extends over 13 amino acids.

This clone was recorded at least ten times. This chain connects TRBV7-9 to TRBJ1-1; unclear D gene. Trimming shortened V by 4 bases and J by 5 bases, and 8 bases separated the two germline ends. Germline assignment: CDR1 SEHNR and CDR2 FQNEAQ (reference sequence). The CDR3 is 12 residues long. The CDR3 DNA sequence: TGTGCCAGCAGCTCGAGCTGGACTGAAGCTTTCTTT. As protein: CASSSSWTEAFF.

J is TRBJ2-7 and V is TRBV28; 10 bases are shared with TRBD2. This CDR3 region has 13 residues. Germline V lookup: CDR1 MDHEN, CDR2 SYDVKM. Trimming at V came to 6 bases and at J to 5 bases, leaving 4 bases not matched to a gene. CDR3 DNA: TGTGCCAGCAGCCCAACTAGCGGGAACGAGCAGTACTTC. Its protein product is CASSPTSGNEQYF.